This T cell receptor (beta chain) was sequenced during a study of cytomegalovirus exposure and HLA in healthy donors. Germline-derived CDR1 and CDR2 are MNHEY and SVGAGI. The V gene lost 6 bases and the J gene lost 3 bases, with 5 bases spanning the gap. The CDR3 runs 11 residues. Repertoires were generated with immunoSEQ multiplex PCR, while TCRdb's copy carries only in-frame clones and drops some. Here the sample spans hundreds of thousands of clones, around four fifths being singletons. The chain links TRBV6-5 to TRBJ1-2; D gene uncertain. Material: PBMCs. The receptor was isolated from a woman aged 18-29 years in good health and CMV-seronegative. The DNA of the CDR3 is TGTGCCAGCAGGAGAGACTATGGCTACACCTTC. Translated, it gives CASRRDYGYTF.